This TCR beta chain stems from a study of shared clonotypes between healthy human individuals. At the level of the study: Ranging from 18 to 49 in age, donors were a couple of women and three men. Study observations and caveats: For sorted subsets, rarefaction showed incomplete sequencing despite large depth. What naive subsets generally showed was a larger estimated richness than memory subsets showed.

This CDR3 contains 15 residues. Germline assignment: CDR1 KGHSH and CDR2 LQKENI. Trimming cost V 6 bases and J 7 bases, with 18 bases left between them. Assay execution took place at the deep level. Sequenced by immunoSEQ multiplex PCR; TCRdb stores in-frame clones only, minus some. The sample lists about 2 million clones, 85% to 95% occurring once. On this clone: What it recognizes is unknown.

The V gene is TRBV18, the J gene TRBJ1-4, with D possibly being TRBD1 (6 bases). The receptor was isolated from a man younger than 30 in good health. The sequencing input was naive CD4+ T cells sorted from blood. As to subset: CD45RA+ positively selected. The chain's CDR3 is CASSLMEGEAEKLFF. The DNA for the CDR3 is TGTGCCAGCTCTCTTATGGAGGGGGAGGCTGAAAAACTGTTTTTT. The full variable domain, with the rest looked up from reference TRBV18 and TRBJ1-4, is NAGVMQNPRHLVRRRGQEARLRCSPMKGHSHVYWYRQLPEEGLKFMVYLQKENIIDESGMPKERFSAEFPKEGPSILRIQQVVRGDSAAYFCASSLMEGEAEKLFFGSGTQLSVL.